Each of the 21 T cell receptor beta chains below was sequenced from the same sample in a study of T cells in Graves' hyperthyroidism and ophthalmopathy. TCR beta CDR3 regions were amplified from RNA. HTBI primers were used for first-round RT-PCR of the TCR CDR3. TCRdb ran MiXCR on the multiplex PCR reads and lists one entry per CDR3 protein. The data show 400,000 to 550,000 distinct CDR3 sequences, about an eighth seen once. The specimen sequenced was blood. Receptors were obtained from a woman aged 18-35 years with Graves' hyperthyroidism.

In its sample, this clonotype was seen a few times. A much bigger clone sits one base away, suggesting this may be a read error. The chain joins TRBV7-9 to TRBJ2-2; D is ambiguous. Germline CDR1 SEHNR, CDR2 FQNEAQ (reference sequence). V was pared by 2 bases and J by 4 bases, with 2 bases between. The CDR3 length is 12 residues. CDR3 region: CASSLITGELFF. The CDR3 bases are TGTGCCAGCAGCTTAATCACCGGGGAGCTGTTTTTT.

The gene calls are TRBV14 and TRBJ1-4, with D perhaps matching TRBD1 (5 bases). Germline V gene data show CDR1 as SGHDN and CDR2 as FVKESK. The V gene lost 4 bases and the J gene lost 4 bases, with 10 bases spanning the gap. This CDR3 has 14 residues. The CDR3 DNA reads as TGTGCCAGCAGCCCTTATGGGGGTAATGAAAAACTGTTTTTT. Protein product: CASSPYGGNEKLFF. Combining the CDR3 with reference TRBV14 and TRBJ1-4 gives the whole variable domain EAGVTQFPSHSVIEKGQTVTLRCDPISGHDNLYWYRRVMGKEIKFLLHFVKESKQDESGMPNNRFLAERTGGTYSTLKVQPAELEDSGVYFCASSPYGGNEKLFFGSGTQLSVL.

This clonotype was seen many times. The V and J genes are TRBV20-1 and TRBJ2-1, with 9 bases lining up with TRBD2. Germline V CDR1 and CDR2: DFQATT, SNEGSKA (reference sequence). This CDR3 region has 14 residues. V shed 1 base and J 9 bases; nucleotides not matched to a gene: 7. DNA of the CDR3: TGCAGTGCTAGAGTGGAAGCGGGAGGCGGTGAGCAGTTCTTC. Its translation is CSARVEAGGGEQFF.

This clonotype was seen at least ten times. V gene TRBV18 combines with J gene TRBJ1-1; unclear D gene. This CDR3 is built from 13 residues. Looked up from germline, CDR1 is KGHSH and CDR2 is LQKENI. The V end was cut by 1 base, the J end by 3 bases, with 6 bases between. The chain's CDR3 is CASSPHPDTEAFF. The DNA of the CDR3 is TGTGCCAGCTCACCACACCCCGACACTGAAGCTTTCTTT.

The chain employs TRBV27 and TRBJ2-2, with D unclear. CDR1 MNHEY and CDR2 SMNVEV come from the germline V gene (reference sequence). The V gene lost 5 bases and the J gene lost 8 bases, with 9 bases spanning the gap. The CDR3 covers 12 residues. CDR3: CASSPLWGELFF. In DNA, the CDR3 is TGTGCCAGCAGTCCACTTTGGGGGGAGCTGTTTTTT.

This clonotype came up many times. The chain is built from TRBV20-1 and TRBJ2-1, with D possibly called TRBD1 or TRBD2 (5 bases each). The germline V and J ends were trimmed by 6 bases and 4 bases, with 13 bases remaining between them. The CDR3 is made up of 13 amino acids. The germline gives CDR1 DFQATT, CDR2 SNEGSKA (reference sequence). The CDR3 DNA follows: TGCAGTGCGGCCGGGACCTCATACAATGAGCAGTTCTTC. It specifies CSAAGTSYNEQFF.

Turning to this clonotype: A much larger clonotype is one base distant, so this may be a read error. J is TRBJ1-2 and V is TRBV2; D may be TRBD1 (6 bases). Germline V gene data show CDR1 as SNHLY and CDR2 as FYNNEI. V was clipped by 4 bases and J by 8 bases, with 20 bases between them. This CDR3 contains 15 residues. Here the CDR3 DNA reads TGTGCCAGCAGTGTTTTACGAGCGCAGGGGAACGGCTACACCTTC. Encoded protein: CASSVLRAQGNGYTF. Variable domain in full (rest from reference TRBV2 and TRBJ1-2): EPEVTQTPSHQVTQMGQEVILRCVPISNHLYFYWYRQILGQKVEFLVSFYNNEISEKSEIFDDQFSVERPDGSNFTLKIRSTKLEDSAMYFCASSVLRAQGNGYTFGSGTRLTVV.

This clonotype was detected ten times or more. The gene calls are TRBV12-3 or TRBV12-4 and TRBJ1-1; 7 nucleotides match TRBD1. There are 15 residues in the CDR3. V dropped 4 bases and J dropped 6; count of bases not matched to a gene: 11. CDR3 bases: TGTGCCAGCAGTTCCGCGGAGACAGGGACGCCTGAAGCTTTCTTT. It yields the protein CASSSAETGTPEAFF.

This clonotype was counted between two and nine times. This rearrangement joins TRBV7-2 to TRBJ2-7; a possible D gene is TRBD2 (6 bases). This CDR3 contains 14 residues. Per germline, CDR1 SGHTA and CDR2 FQGNSA. V was pared by 3 bases and J by 0 bases, with 9 bases between. CDR3 protein: CASSFAGNSYEQYF. In DNA form, the CDR3 reads TGTGCCAGCAGCTTTGCGGGAAACTCCTACGAGCAGTACTTC.

The rearrangement links TRBV20-1 to TRBJ1-3, with 7 positions matching TRBD1. CDR1 is DFQATT and CDR2 is SNEGSKA in the germline V gene (reference sequence). Germline trimming cut 3 bases from V and 0 bases from J; bases unmatched to any gene: 2. The CDR3 sequence is 14 residues long. The CDR3 nucleotides are TGCAGTGCTAGGAACAGGGGCTCTGGAAACACCATATATTTT. Its translation is CSARNRGSGNTIYF.

This clonotype was seen repeatedly, ten times or more. The V call is TRBV20-1, the J call TRBJ2-5; D possibly corresponds to TRBD1 (5 bases). This CDR3 has 14 amino acids. From germline, CDR1 is DFQATT and CDR2 SNEGSKA (reference sequence). With 5 bases removed from V and 5 bases from J, the gap between germline ends came to 18 bases. CDR3 in amino acids: CSAPPQAGMETQYF. The CDR3 coding sequence is TGCAGTGCTCCACCCCAGGCAGGGATGGAGACCCAGTACTTC.

Turning to this clonotype: Since the CDR3 does not end with the conserved phenylalanine or tryptophan, this likely comes from a read error. The chain links TRBV12-5 to TRBJ1-1; D unresolved. Trimming took 5 bases from V and 5 from J, leaving 12 bases between them. The CDR3 covers 13 residues. Germline-derived CDR1 and CDR2 are LGHNT and FRNRAP. The CDR3 is CASGPGGRTEAFL. CDR3 DNA sequence: TGTGCTAGTGGTCCCGGCGGAAGGACTGAAGCTTTCTTA.

This clonotype was recorded many times. The chain has TRBV13 and TRBJ2-5, with 7 bases aligning to TRBD2. The CDR3 is made up of 16 amino acids. V gave up 0 bases and J gave up 4 bases; unmatched junction bases: 8. CDR1 is PRHDT, CDR2 FYEKMQ, per germline (reference sequence). The CDR3 nucleotides read TGTGCCAGCAGCTTAGGGGTGGGAGGGCCCCGAGAGACCCAGTACTTC. Amino acids: CASSLGVGGPRETQYF.

This clonotype has more than one count but fewer than ten. This chain links TRBV27 with TRBJ2-7; 7 positions agree with TRBD1. Germline V lookup: CDR1 MNHEY, CDR2 SMNVEV (reference sequence). The V gene end was trimmed by 0 bases and the J gene end by 4 bases; junction bases not matched to a gene: 9. The CDR3 runs to 16 residues. CDR3 loop: CASSLSLAGGQYEQYF. In DNA, the CDR3 is TGTGCCAGCAGTTTATCTCTGGCAGGGGGTCAATACGAGCAGTACTTC.

Many counts were recorded for this clonotype. The CDR3 loop reads CATSDAYYEQYF. The CDR3 nucleotides read TGTGCCACCAGTGATGCGTACTACGAGCAGTACTTC. V usage is TRBV24-1 and J usage is TRBJ2-7; D unclear. V lost 3 bases and J 3 bases, leaving 5 bases between the germline ends. The CDR3 runs to 12 residues. Germline V gives CDR1 KGHDR, CDR2 SFDVKD.

This clonotype was observed at least ten times. The chain carries TRBV18 and TRBJ2-3, with D uncertain. The CDR3 has 15 residues. Germline lookup yields CDR1 KGHSH and CDR2 LQKENI. V lost 3 bases to trimming and J lost 0 bases, with 10 bases between them. The CDR3 DNA reads TGTGCCAGCTCACCTGACTTCACTAGCACAGATACGCAGTATTTT. Protein sequence: CASSPDFTSTDTQYF.

This clonotype has just one count. A much larger clone lies a single base off, so this may be a read error. The J gene is TRBJ1-1, the V gene TRBV6-5, with 8 bases that match TRBD1. The CDR3 runs to 14 residues. CDR1 and CDR2 from the germline V gene are MNHEY and SVGAGI. The CDR3: CVSSYDRGNTEAFF. CDR3 coding DNA: TGTGTCAGCAGTTACGACAGGGGGAACACTGAAGCTTTCTTT.

In its sample, this clonotype was seen a few times. The rearrangement joins TRBV7-9 to TRBJ2-4; 7 bases are shared with TRBD2. Looked up from germline, CDR1 is SEHNR and CDR2 is FQNEAQ (reference sequence). The CDR3 is 18 residues long. Unmatched junction bases numbered 15, after V lost 0 bases and J lost 7 bases. CDR3 DNA: TGTGCCAGCAGCTTAGCATTCTGGTGGCTAGCGGTTGGGAACATTCAGTACTTC. Its protein is CASSLAFWWLAVGNIQYF.

This clonotype came up many times. The rearrangement links TRBV3-1 to TRBJ1-2; TRBD1 matches at 8 bases. V lost 6 bases, J lost 4 bases, and 7 bases stayed unmatched. Germline V lookup: CDR1 LGHDT, CDR2 YNNKEL (reference sequence). The CDR3 length is 14 residues. The CDR3 sequence is CASSLQGVPYGYTF. DNA for the CDR3: TGTGCCAGCAGTCTACAGGGGGTACCCTATGGCTACACCTTC.

This clonotype has at least ten counts. The chain combines TRBV12-3 or TRBV12-4 with TRBJ1-1; D is undetermined. The CDR3 sequence is 11 residues long. V was shortened by 3 bases and J by 4 bases, with 3 bases between the two germline ends. The CDR3 bases are TGTGCCAGCAGTTTGGGCACTGAAGCTTTCTTT. Its translation: CASSLGTEAFF.

At least ten counts were recorded for this clonotype. CDR3 region: CASSIRGQGENSPLHF. The DNA for the CDR3 is TGTGCCAGTAGTATCCGAGGACAGGGGGAAAATTCACCCCTCCACTTT. This chain connects TRBV19 to TRBJ1-6, with TRBD1 matching 10 bases. The CDR3 covers 16 residues. V lost 3 bases and J lost 7; bases outside the gene matches: 6. Germline V CDR1 and CDR2: LNHDA, SQIVND (reference sequence).